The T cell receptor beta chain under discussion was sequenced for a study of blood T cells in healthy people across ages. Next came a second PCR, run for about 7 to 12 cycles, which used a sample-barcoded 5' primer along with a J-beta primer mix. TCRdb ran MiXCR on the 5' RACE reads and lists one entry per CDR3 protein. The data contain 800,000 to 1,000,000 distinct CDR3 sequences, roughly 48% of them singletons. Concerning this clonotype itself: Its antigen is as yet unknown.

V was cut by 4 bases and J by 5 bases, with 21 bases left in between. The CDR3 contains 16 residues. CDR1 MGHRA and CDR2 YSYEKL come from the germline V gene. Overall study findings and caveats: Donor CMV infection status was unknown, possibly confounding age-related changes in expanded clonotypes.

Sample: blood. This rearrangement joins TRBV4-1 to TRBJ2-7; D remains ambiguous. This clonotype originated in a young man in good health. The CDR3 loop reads CASSRVGGQTVDEQYF. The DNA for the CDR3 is TGCGCCAGCAGCCGAGTCGGTGGCCAAACGGTGGACGAGCAGTACTTC.